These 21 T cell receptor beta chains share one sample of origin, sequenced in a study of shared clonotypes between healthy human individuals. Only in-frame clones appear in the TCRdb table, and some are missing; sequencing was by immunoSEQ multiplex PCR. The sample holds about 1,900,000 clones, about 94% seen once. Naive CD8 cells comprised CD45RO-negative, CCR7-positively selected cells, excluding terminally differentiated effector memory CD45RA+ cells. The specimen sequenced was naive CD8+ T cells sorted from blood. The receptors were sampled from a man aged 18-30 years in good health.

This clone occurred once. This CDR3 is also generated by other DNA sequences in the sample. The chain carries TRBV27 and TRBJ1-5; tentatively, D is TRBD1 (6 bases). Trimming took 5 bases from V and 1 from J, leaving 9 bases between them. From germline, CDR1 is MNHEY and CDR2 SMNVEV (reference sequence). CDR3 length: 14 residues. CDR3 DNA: TGTGCCAGCAGTCAGGGGTTAAGCAATCAGCCCCAGCATTTT. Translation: CASSQGLSNQPQHF.

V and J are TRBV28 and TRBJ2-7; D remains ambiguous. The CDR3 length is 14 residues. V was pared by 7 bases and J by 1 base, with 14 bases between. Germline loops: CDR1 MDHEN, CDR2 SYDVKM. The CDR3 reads CASTMHWVSYEQYF. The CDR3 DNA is TGTGCCAGCACCATGCATTGGGTGTCCTACGAGCAGTACTTC. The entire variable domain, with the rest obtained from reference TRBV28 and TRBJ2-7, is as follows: DVKVTQSSRYLVKRTGEKVFLECVQDMDHENMFWYRQDPGLGLRLIYFSYDVKMKEKGDIPEGYSVSREKKERFSLILESASTNQTSMYLCASTMHWVSYEQYFGPGTRLTVT.

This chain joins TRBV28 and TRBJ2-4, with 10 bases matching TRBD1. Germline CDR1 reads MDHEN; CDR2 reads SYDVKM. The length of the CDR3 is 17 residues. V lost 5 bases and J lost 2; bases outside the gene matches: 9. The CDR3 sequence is CASSLPTGGLTKNIQYF. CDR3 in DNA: TGTGCCAGCAGTCTCCCGACAGGGGGCCTCACCAAAAACATTCAGTACTTC.

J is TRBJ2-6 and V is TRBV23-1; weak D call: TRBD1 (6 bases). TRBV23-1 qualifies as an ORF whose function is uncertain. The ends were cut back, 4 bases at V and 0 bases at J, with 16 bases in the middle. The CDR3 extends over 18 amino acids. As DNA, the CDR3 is TGCGCCAGCAGTCGGATCCGGGACATGCACTCTGGGGCCAACGTCCTGACTTTC. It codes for CASSRIRDMHSGANVLTF.

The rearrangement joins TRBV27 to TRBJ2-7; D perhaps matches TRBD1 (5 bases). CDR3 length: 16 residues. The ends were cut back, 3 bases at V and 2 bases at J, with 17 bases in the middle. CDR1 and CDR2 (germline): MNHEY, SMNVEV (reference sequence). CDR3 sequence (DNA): TGTGCCAGCAGTTTTACCACTTGGCAGGGCGCCTACGAGCAGTACTTC. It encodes CASSFTTWQGAYEQYF.

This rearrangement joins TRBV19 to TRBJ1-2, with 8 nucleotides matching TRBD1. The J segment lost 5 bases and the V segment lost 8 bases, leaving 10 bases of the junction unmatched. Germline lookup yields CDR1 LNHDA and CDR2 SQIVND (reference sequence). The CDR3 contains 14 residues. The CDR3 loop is CASLSGTGVYGYTF. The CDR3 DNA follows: TGTGCCAGTCTATCCGGGACAGGTGTGTATGGCTACACCTTC.

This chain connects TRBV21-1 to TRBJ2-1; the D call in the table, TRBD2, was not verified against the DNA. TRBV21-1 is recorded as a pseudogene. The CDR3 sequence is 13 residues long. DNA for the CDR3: TGTGCCAGCAGCAAAAGACTGTACAATGAGCAGTTCTTC. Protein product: CASSKRLYNEQFF.

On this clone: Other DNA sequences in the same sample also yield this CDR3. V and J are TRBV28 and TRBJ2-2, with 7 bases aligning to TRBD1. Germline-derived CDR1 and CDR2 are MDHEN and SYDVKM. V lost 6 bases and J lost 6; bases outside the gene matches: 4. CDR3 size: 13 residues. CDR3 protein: CASSQTGPGELFF. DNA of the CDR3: TGTGCCAGCAGCCAGACAGGGCCCGGGGAGCTGTTTTTT.

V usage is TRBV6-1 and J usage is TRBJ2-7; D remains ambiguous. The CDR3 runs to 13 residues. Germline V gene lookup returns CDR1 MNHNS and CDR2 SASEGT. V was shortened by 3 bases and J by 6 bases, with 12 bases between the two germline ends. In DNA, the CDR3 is TGTGCCAGCAGTGATTTCGGTACAGTCGAGCAGTACTTC. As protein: CASSDFGTVEQYF.

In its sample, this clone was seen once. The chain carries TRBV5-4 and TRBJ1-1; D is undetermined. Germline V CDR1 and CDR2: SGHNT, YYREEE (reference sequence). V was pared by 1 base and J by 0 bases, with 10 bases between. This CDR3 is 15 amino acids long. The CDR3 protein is CASSLTGILNTEAFF. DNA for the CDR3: TGTGCCAGCAGCTTGACTGGCATCCTGAACACTGAAGCTTTCTTT. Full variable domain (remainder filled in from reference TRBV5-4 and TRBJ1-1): ETGVTQSPTHLIKTRGQQVTLRCSSQSGHNTVSWYQQALGQGPQFIFQYYREEENGRGNFPPRFSGLQFPNYSSELNVNALELDDSALYLCASSLTGILNTEAFFGQGTRLTVV.

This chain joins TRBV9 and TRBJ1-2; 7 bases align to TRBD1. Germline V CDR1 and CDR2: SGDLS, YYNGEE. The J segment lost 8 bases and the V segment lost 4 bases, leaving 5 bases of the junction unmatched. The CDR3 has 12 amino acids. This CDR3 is CASSPRTGGYTF. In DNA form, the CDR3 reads TGTGCCAGCAGCCCTCGGACAGGCGGCTACACCTTC.

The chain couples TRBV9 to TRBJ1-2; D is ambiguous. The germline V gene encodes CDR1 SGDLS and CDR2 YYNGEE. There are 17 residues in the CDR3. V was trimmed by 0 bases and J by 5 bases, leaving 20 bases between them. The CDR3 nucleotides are TGTGCCAGCAGCGTAGAGCGGGTCGGACCACCAATTTATGGCTACACCTTC. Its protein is CASSVERVGPPIYGYTF. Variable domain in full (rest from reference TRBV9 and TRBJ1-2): DSGVTQTPKHLITATGQRVTLRCSPRSGDLSVYWYQQSLDQGLQFLIQYYNGEERAKGNILERFSAQQFPDLHSELNLSSLELGDSALYFCASSVERVGPPIYGYTFGSGTRLTVV.

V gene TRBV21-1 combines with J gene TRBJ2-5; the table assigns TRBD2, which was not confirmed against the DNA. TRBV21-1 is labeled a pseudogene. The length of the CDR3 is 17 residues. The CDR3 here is CASSKKGGATTQETQYF. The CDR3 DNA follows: TGTGCCAGCAGCAAAAAGGGGGGGGCGACGACCCAAGAGACCCAGTACTTC.

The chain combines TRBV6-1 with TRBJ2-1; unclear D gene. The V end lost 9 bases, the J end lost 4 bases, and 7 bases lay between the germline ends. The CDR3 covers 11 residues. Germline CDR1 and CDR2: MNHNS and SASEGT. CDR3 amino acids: CASGLYNEQFF. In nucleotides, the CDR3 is TGTGCCAGTGGGTTATACAATGAGCAGTTCTTC.

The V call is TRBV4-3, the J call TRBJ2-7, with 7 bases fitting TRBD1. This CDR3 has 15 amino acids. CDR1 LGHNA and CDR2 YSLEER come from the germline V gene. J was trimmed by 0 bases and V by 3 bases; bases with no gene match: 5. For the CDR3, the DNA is TGCGCCAGCAGCCAGATGGGGACAGCCTCCTACGAGCAGTACTTC. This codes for CASSQMGTASYEQYF.

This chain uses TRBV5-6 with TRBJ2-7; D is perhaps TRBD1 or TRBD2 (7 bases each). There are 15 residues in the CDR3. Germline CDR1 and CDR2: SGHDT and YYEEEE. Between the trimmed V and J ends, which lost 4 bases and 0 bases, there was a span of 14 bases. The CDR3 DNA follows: TGTGCCAGCAGCCAAGGGGGCGGGAGCTCCTACGAGCAGTACTTC. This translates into CASSQGGGSSYEQYF.

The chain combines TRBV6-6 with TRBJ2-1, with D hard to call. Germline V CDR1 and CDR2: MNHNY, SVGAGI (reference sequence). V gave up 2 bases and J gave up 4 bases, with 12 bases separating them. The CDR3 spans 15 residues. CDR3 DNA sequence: TGTGCCAGCAGTTACGATCTAGATTCATACAATGAGCAGTTCTTC. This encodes CASSYDLDSYNEQFF.

This chain's CDR3 is CASSLETGGLWEQFF. The DNA of the CDR3 is TGTGCCAGCAGCTTAGAGACAGGGGGGTTGTGGGAGCAGTTCTTC. J is TRBJ2-1 and V is TRBV7-9; the match to TRBD1 covers 9 bases. The CDR3 sequence is 15 residues long. The germline CDR1 and CDR2 sequences are SEHNR and FQNEAQ (reference sequence). J lost 10 bases, V lost 1 base, and 8 bases had no gene match.

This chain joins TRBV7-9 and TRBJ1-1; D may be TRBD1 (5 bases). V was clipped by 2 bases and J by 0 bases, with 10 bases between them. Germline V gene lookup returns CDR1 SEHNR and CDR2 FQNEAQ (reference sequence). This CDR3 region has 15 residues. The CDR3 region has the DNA TGTGCCAGCAGCTTATCTTCGGGGGTGAACACTGAAGCTTTCTTT. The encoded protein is CASSLSSGVNTEAFF. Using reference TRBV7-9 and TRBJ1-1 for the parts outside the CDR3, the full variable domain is DTGVSQNPRHKITKRGQNVTFRCDPISEHNRLYWYRQTLGQGPEFLTYFQNEAQLEKSRLLSDRFSAERPKGSFSTLEIQRTEQGDSAMYLCASSLSSGVNTEAFFGQGTRLTVV.

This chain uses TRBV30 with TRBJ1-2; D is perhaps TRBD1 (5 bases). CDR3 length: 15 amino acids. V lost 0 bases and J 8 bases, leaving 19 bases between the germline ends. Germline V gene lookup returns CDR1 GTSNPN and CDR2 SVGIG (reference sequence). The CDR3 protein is CAWSVYGAAPLGYTF. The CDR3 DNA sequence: TGTGCCTGGAGTGTATACGGGGCCGCTCCCCTGGGCTACACCTTC.

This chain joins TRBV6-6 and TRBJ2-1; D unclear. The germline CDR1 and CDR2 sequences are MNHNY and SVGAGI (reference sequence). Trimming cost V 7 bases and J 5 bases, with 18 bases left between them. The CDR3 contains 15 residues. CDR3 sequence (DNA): TGTGCCAGCACCTTCGAGGCCTCCCTTAACAATGAGCAGTTCTTC. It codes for CASTFEASLNNEQFF.